A single sample is the source of the 12 T cell receptor beta chains below, sequenced in a study of blood T cell repertoires in COVID-19. Sequencing was performed with immunoSEQ multiplex PCR; in TCRdb, only in-frame clones are kept and a portion is missing. Here the sample spans about 160,000 clones, over 70% being singletons. The sequenced sample was peripheral blood. The receptors stem from a man aged 70 or older with acute or convalescent COVID-19.

J is TRBJ2-1 and V is TRBV9; 13 bases match TRBD2. The CDR3 has 15 amino acids. J lost 8 bases, V lost 4 bases, and 6 bases had no gene match. Germline V gene sequence: CDR1 SGDLS, CDR2 YYNGEE. The CDR3 DNA sequence: TGTGCCAGCAGCCTTGGGACTAGCGGGATGGATGAGCAGTTCTTC. Translated: CASSLGTSGMDEQFF.

The rearrangement joins TRBV5-1 to TRBJ2-3; TRBD2 matches 9 bases. The CDR3 spans 16 residues. CDR1 is SGHRS, CDR2 YFSETQ, per germline. J was trimmed by 0 bases and V by 7 bases; bases with no gene match: 9. This chain's CDR3 is CASRIIAGASTDTQYF. In DNA form, the CDR3 reads TGCGCCAGCCGAATTATAGCGGGGGCCAGCACAGATACGCAGTATTTT.

The V gene is TRBV28, the J gene TRBJ2-1; D not resolved. The CDR3 spans 14 residues. Germline V gene data show CDR1 as MDHEN and CDR2 as SYDVKM. V was trimmed by 4 bases and J by 3 bases, leaving 10 bases between them. CDR3 DNA sequence: TGTGCCAGCAGTTCCCTCGCCGGCTACAATGAGCAGTTCTTC. This codes for CASSSLAGYNEQFF.

This clone was detected many times. The V gene is TRBV7-8, the J gene TRBJ1-1; unclear D gene. This CDR3 is 13 amino acids long. V shed 5 bases and J shed 3 bases, with 10 bases lying between them. CDR1 is SGHVS, CDR2 FQNEAQ, per germline. CDR3 loop: CASSAGSYTEAFF. CDR3 nucleotide sequence: TGTGCCAGCAGCGCCGGGTCTTACACTGAAGCTTTCTTT.

The chain recombines TRBV18 with TRBJ1-2; D uncertain. The CDR3 contains 15 residues. Germline CDR1 KGHSH, CDR2 LQKENI. The V and J ends lost 2 bases and 0 bases respectively, with 10 bases between them. CDR3 region: CASSPAAEANYGYTF. Here the CDR3 DNA reads TGTGCCAGCTCACCAGCGGCAGAAGCTAACTATGGCTACACCTTC.

This chain uses TRBV6-2 or TRBV6-3 with TRBJ2-7; D not resolved. V was trimmed by 4 bases and J by 3 bases, leaving 7 bases between them. This CDR3 spans 12 amino acids. The germline V gene has CDR1 MNHEY and CDR2 SVGEGT. CDR3 sequence: CASSFTVYEQYF. The CDR3 nucleotides read TGTGCCAGCAGTTTTACAGTCTACGAGCAGTACTTC.

There are a few counts of this clone. The CDR3 DNA reads TGCGCCAGCAGCTTGTATCTAATTAGCACAGATACGCAGTATTTT. It specifies CASSLYLISTDTQYF. The chain links TRBV5-1 to TRBJ2-3; D is unclear. This CDR3 is 15 amino acids long. V gave up 1 base and J gave up 0 bases, with 9 bases separating them. Germline assignment: CDR1 SGHRS and CDR2 YFSETQ.

The V and J genes are TRBV3-1 (or the pseudogene TRBV3-2) and TRBJ2-2; 8 bases match TRBD2. The CDR3 extends over 15 amino acids. The germline CDR1 and CDR2 sequences are LGHDT and YNNKEL (reference sequence). V was clipped by 2 bases and J by 6 bases; unmatched bases: 5. For the CDR3, the DNA is TGTGCCAGCAGCCAACCGGGAGGGCCTTCCGGGGAGCTGTTTTTT. Residues: CASSQPGGPSGELFF.

The V call is TRBV11-2, the J call TRBJ2-1; no clear D. With 2 bases removed from V and 7 bases from J, the gap between germline ends came to 6 bases. The CDR3 totals 12 residues. CDR1 and CDR2 from the germline V gene are SGHAT and FQNNGV. In DNA form, the CDR3 reads TGTGCCAGCAGCTTAAATAGAAATGAGCAGTTCTTC. Translation: CASSLNRNEQFF.

V usage is TRBV18 and J usage is TRBJ2-7; D unclear. Trimming took 2 bases from V and 4 from J, leaving 9 bases between them. The length of the CDR3 is 13 residues. Germline V gene sequence: CDR1 KGHSH, CDR2 LQKENI. CDR3 bases: TGTGCCAGCTCACCAAGCCCCGGGTACGAGCAGTACTTC. Translation gives CASSPSPGYEQYF.

The J gene is TRBJ2-3, the V gene TRBV6-6; 9 bases line up with TRBD2. Germline V gene sequence: CDR1 MNHNY, CDR2 SVGAGI (reference sequence). The CDR3 is 17 amino acids. The V and J ends lost 5 bases and 7 bases, in that order; junction bases with no gene match: 16. As DNA, the CDR3 is TGTGCCAGCAGTCGACTCGGCGTAGCGGGAGAGGGGAATACGCAGTATTTT. Encoded protein: CASSRLGVAGEGNTQYF.

The rearrangement uses TRBV6-2 or TRBV6-3 and TRBJ2-5, with a weak D call TRBD2 (6 bases). The CDR3 loop spans 16 amino acids. The ends were cut back, 6 bases at V and 5 bases at J, with 22 bases in the middle. Germline values: CDR1 MNHEY, CDR2 SVGEGT. CDR3 residues: CASSGGVGGVRETQYF. The CDR3 DNA is TGTGCCAGCAGCGGAGGGGTCGGAGGGGTCCGGGAGACCCAGTACTTC.